This T cell receptor beta chain derives from a study of molecular identifiers for immune sequencing clone quantification. General observations from the study: Clones of above 20 RNA copies carried over 98% of effector molecules; in naive cells they carried under 1%.

TCRdb reanalysed the PCR reads using MiXCR and keeps one entry per CDR3 protein. The sample shows about 630,000 distinct CDR3 sequences, 25% of them seen only once. Germline assignment: CDR1 MDHEN and CDR2 SYDVKM. The CDR3 loop spans 14 amino acids. Concerning this clonotype: Its target is not known. This may be a read error, as it is one base from a much larger clone.

The CD8+CD4-CCR7+CD45RA+ phenotype defined the sorted naive CD8 T cells. The V call is TRBV28, the J call TRBJ1-1, with TRBD1 matching over 9 bases. The sequenced material came from naive CD8+ T cells from blood, with Jurkat cell RNA spiked in. Subset: FACS-sorted CD8+CD4-CCR7+CD45RA+ naive T cells. This receptor was obtained from a human donor in good health. Some libraries in this study had Jurkat cell RNA spiked in. In DNA form, the CDR3 reads TGTGCCAGCAGTTACAGGGGGCTGGTCACTGAAGGTTTCTTT. It specifies CASSYRGLVTEGFF.